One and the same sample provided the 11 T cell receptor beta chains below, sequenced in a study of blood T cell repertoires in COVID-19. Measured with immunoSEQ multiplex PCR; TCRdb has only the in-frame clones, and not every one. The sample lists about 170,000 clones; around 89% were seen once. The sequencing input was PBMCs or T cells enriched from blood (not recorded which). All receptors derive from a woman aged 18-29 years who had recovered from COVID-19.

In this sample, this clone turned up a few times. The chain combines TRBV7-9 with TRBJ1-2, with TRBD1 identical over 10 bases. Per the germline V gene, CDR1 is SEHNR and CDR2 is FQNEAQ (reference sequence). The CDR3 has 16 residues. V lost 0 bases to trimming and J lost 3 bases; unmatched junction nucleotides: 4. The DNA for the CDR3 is TGTGCCAGCAGCTTAGCCGCGACAGGGGGCTACTATGGCTACACCTTC. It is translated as CASSLAATGGYYGYTF.

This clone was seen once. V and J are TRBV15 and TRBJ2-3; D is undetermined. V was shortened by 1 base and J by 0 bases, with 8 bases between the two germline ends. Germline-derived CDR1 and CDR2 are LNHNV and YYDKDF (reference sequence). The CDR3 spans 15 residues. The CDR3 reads CATSRVAVSTDTQYF. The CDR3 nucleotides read TGTGCCACCAGCAGAGTCGCGGTTAGCACAGATACGCAGTATTTT.

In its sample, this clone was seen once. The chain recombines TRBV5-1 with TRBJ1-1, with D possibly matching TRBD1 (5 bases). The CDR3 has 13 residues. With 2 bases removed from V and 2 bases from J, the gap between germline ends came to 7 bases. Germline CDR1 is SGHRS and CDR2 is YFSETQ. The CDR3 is CASSFGGNTEAFF. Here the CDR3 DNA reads TGCGCCAGCAGCTTCGGGGGAAACACTGAAGCTTTCTTT.

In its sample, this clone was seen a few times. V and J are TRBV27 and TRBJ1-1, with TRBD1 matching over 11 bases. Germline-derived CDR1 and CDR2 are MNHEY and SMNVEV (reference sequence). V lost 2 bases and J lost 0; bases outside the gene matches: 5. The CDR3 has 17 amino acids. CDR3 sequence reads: CASSLRGTGGLNTEAFF. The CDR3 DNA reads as TGTGCCAGCAGTTTAAGGGGGACAGGGGGTCTGAACACTGAAGCTTTCTTT.

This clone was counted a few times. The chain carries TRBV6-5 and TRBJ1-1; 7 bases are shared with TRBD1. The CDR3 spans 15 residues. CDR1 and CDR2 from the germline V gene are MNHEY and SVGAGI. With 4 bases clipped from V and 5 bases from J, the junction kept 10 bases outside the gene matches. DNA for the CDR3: TGTGCCAGCAGTTTTGGGGGCCTACAGGGGACTGAAGCTTTCTTT. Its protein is CASSFGGLQGTEAFF.

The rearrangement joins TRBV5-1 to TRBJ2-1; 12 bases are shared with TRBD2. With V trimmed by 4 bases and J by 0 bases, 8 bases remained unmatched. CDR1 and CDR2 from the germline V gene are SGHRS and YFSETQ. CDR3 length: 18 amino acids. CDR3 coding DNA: TGCGCCAGCAGCCATCGACTAGCGGGAGACTTCTCCTACAATGAGCAGTTCTTC. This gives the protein CASSHRLAGDFSYNEQFF. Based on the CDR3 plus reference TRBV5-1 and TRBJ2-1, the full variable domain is KAGVTQTPRYLIKTRGQQVTLSCSPISGHRSVSWYQQTPGQGLQFLFEYFSETQRNKGNFPGRFSGRQFSNSRSEMNVSTLELGDSALYLCASSHRLAGDFSYNEQFFGPGTRLTVL.

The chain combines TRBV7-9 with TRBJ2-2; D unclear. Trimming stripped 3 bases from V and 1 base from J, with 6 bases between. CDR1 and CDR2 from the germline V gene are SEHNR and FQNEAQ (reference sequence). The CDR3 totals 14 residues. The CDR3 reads CASSFRQNTGELFF. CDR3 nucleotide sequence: TGTGCCAGCAGCTTTAGACAGAACACCGGGGAGCTGTTTTTT.

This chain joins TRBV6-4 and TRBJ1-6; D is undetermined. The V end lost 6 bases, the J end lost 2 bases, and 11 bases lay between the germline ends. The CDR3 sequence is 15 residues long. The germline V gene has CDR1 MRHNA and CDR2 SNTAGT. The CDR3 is CASRDQETYNSPLHF. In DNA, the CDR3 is TGTGCCAGCAGGGATCAGGAAACCTATAATTCACCCCTCCACTTT.

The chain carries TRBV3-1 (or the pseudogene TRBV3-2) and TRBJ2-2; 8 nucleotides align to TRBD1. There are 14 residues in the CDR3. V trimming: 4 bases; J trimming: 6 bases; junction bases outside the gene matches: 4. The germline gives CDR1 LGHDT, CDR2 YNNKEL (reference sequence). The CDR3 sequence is CASSLQGAAGELFF. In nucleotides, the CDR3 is TGTGCCAGCAGCCTTCAGGGGGCGGCCGGGGAGCTGTTTTTT.

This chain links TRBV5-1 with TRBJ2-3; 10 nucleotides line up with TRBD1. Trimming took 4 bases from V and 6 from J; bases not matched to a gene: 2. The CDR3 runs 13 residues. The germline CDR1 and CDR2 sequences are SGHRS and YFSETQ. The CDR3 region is CASSMGQGDTQYF. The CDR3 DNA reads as TGCGCCAGCAGCATGGGACAGGGGGATACGCAGTATTTT.

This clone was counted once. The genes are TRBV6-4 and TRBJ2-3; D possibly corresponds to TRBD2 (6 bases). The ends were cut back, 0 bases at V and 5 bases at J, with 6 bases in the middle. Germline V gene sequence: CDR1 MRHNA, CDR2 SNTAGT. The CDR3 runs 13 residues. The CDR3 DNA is TGTGCCAGCAGTGACTCTAGCGGAGATACGCAGTATTTT. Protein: CASSDSSGDTQYF.